The TCR beta chain described here comes from a study of shared clonotypes between healthy human individuals. Clones were sequenced by immunoSEQ multiplex PCR, and TCRdb holds only the in-frame ones, with some missing. The sample comprises some 1,400,000 clones, roughly 95% of which are singletons, and roughly 1.1% rests with the top ten. Germline V lookup: CDR1 DFQATT, CDR2 SNEGSKA (reference sequence). Trimming shortened V by 7 bases and J by 5 bases, and 1 base separated the two germline ends. The CDR3 consists of 8 residues. The chain combines TRBV20-1 with TRBJ2-3, with no clear D. The TCR originated in a man between 25 and 39 years old in good health. The sequenced sample consisted of naive CD4+ T cells sorted from blood. Subset described: CD45RA+ positively selected. The CDR3 DNA reads TGCAGTGGAGATACGCAGTATTTT. Encoded protein: CSGDTQYF.